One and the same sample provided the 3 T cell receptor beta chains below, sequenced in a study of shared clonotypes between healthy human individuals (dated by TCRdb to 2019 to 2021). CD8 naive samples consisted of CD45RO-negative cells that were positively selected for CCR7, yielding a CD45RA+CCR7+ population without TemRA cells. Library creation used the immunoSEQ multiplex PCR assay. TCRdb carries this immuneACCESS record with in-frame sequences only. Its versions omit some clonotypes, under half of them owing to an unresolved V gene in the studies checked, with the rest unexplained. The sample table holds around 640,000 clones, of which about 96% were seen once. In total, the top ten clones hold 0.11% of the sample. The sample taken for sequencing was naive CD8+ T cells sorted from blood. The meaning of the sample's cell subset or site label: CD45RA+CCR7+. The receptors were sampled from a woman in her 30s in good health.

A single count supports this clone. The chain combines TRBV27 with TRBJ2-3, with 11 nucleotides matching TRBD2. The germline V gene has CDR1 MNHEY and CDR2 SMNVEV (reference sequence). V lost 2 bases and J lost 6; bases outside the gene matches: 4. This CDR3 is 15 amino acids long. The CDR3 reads CASSLLLAGADTQYF. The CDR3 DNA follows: TGTGCCAGCAGTTTACTACTAGCGGGAGCCGATACGCAGTATTTT.

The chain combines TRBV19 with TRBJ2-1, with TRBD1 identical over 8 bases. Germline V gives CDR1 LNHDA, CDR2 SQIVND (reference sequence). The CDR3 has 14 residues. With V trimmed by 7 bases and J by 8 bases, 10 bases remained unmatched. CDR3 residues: CASTPDRVIDEQFF. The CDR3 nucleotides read TGTGCCAGTACCCCGGACAGGGTTATCGATGAGCAGTTCTTC.

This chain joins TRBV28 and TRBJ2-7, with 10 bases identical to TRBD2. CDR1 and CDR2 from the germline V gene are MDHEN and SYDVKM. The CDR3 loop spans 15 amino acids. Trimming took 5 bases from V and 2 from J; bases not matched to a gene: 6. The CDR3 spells CASSPGTSVTYEQYF. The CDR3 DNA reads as TGTGCCAGCAGTCCCGGGACTAGCGTTACCTACGAGCAGTACTTC. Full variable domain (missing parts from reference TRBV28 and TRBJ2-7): DVKVTQSSRYLVKRTGEKVFLECVQDMDHENMFWYRQDPGLGLRLIYFSYDVKMKEKGDIPEGYSVSREKKERFSLILESASTNQTSMYLCASSPGTSVTYEQYFGPGTRLTVT.